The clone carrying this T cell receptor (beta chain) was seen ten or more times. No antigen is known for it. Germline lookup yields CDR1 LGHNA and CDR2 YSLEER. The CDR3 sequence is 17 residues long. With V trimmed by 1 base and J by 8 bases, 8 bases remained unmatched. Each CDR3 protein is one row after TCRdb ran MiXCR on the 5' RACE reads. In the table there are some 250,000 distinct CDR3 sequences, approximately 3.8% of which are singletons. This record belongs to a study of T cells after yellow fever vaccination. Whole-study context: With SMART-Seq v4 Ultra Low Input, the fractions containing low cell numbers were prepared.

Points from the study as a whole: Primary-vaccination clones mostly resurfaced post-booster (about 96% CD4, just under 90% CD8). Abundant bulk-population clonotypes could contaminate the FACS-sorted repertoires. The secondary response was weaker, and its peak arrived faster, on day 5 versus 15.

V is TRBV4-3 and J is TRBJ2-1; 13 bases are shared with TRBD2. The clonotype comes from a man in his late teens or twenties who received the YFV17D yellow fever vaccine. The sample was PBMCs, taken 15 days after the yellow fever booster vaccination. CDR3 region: CASSQGRRTSGGYEQFF. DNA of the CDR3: TGCGCCAGCAGCCAAGGAAGAAGGACTAGCGGGGGATATGAGCAGTTCTTC.